The 6 T cell receptor beta chains below come from one sample, sequenced in a study of cytomegalovirus exposure and HLA in healthy donors. This PCR relied on a set of 60 Vbeta primers and 13 Jbeta primers. Profiling relied on immunoSEQ multiplex PCR, and the TCRdb table lists in-frame clones only, not all of them. Of 150,000 to 200,000 clones listed, over 70% are singletons. Sequencing input: PBMCs. These receptors originate from a male donor in good health and CMV-seronegative.

Only one count was recorded for this clone. This sample includes further DNA sequences coding for the same CDR3. The chain joins TRBV9 to TRBJ2-7, with 9 bases that match TRBD2. Trimming removed 0 bases from V and 1 base from J; junction bases left unmatched: 2. This CDR3 is built from 15 residues. Germline loops: CDR1 SGDLS, CDR2 YYNGEE. The CDR3 bases are TGTGCCAGCAGCGTAGGAGCGGGGGGTTCCTACGAGCAGTACTTC. Amino acids: CASSVGAGGSYEQYF.

V gene TRBV7-2 combines with J gene TRBJ2-5; TRBD2 matches 13 bases. Germline V gene lookup returns CDR1 SGHTA and CDR2 FQGNSA. V lost 5 bases, J lost 4 bases, and 7 bases stayed unmatched. This CDR3 has 16 amino acids. The CDR3: CASSTRLAGGGETQYF. For the CDR3, the DNA is TGTGCCAGCAGCACCCGACTAGCGGGAGGTGGAGAGACCCAGTACTTC. The entire variable domain, with the rest obtained from reference TRBV7-2 and TRBJ2-5, is as follows: GAGVSQSPSNKVTEKGKDVELRCDPISGHTALYWYRQSLGQGLEFLIYFQGNSAPDKSGLPSDRFSAERTGGSVSTLTIQRTQQEDSAVYLCASSTRLAGGGETQYFGPGTRLLVL.

In this sample, this clone turned up a few times. The chain uses TRBV9 and TRBJ2-1; D is perhaps TRBD2 (5 bases). With 6 bases removed from V and 0 bases from J, the gap between germline ends came to 13 bases. This CDR3 contains 15 residues. Germline assignment: CDR1 SGDLS and CDR2 YYNGEE. The CDR3 DNA follows: TGTGCCAGCACCCTCGGGGTTAGCTCCTACAATGAGCAGTTCTTC. Protein: CASTLGVSSYNEQFF.

CDR3 in amino acids: CASSEERGLEQPQHF. The CDR3 coding sequence is TGTGCCAGCAGTGAAGAGAGGGGGCTAGAACAGCCCCAGCATTTT. This chain joins TRBV6-1 and TRBJ1-5; 7 bases fit TRBD1. The V and J ends lost 1 base and 7 bases, in that order; junction bases with no gene match: 7. The CDR3 consists of 15 residues. The germline V gene has CDR1 MNHNS and CDR2 SASEGT.

The chain has TRBV6-1 and TRBJ1-1, with D possibly TRBD1 on 5 matching bases. The CDR3 runs to 17 residues. The V gene lost 2 bases and the J gene lost 0 bases, with 16 bases spanning the gap. Germline V CDR1 and CDR2: MNHNS, SASEGT. Here the CDR3 DNA reads TGTGCCAGCAGTGAACCTCCCGGGGGAGCCATGAACACTGAAGCTTTCTTT. Translating it yields CASSEPPGGAMNTEAFF.

This clone was observed once. V gene TRBV2 combines with J gene TRBJ2-5, with D possibly matching TRBD1 (6 bases). V gave up 6 bases and J gave up 4 bases, with 15 bases separating them. This CDR3 spans 14 amino acids. CDR1 SNHLY and CDR2 FYNNEI come from the germline V gene. The CDR3, as DNA: TGTGCCAGCAGGAACAGCAGGGGTGCAGAGACCCAGTACTTC. It specifies CASRNSRGAETQYF.